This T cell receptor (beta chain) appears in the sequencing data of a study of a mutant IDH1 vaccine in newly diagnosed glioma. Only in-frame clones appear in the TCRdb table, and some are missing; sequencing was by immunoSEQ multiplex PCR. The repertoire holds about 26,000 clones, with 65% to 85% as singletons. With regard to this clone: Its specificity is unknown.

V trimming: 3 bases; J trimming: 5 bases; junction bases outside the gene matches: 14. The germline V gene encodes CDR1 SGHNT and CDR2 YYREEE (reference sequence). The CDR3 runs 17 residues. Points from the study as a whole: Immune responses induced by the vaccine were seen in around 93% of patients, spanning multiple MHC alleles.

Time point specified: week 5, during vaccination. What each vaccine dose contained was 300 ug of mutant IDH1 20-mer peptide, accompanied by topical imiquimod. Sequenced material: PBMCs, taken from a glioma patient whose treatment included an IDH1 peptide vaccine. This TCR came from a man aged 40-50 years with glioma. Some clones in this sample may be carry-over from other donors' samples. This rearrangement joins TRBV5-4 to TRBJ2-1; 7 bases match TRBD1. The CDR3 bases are TGTGCCAGCAGCTACACAATTCATACAGGGGCCAACAATGAGCAGTTCTTC. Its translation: CASSYTIHTGANNEQFF.